This T cell receptor beta chain derives from a study of T cell responses to AZD1222 COVID-19 vaccine. The repertoire was sequenced with immunoSEQ multiplex PCR; TCRdb's copy has only in-frame clones and lacks some. The data contain around 140,000 clones, 85% to 95% of them seen just once; the ten biggest clones take up approximately 1.8%. The CDR3 is 16 residues long. Germline lookup yields CDR1 MDHEN and CDR2 SYDVKM. V trimming: 6 bases; J trimming: 0 bases; junction bases outside the gene matches: 5. The V gene is TRBV28, the J gene TRBJ2-1; 10 bases fit TRBD2. The receptor's source is an adult in good health. The specimen comprised peripheral blood, sampled on day 0 of AZD1222 vaccination. CDR3 nucleotides: TGTGCCAGCAGACCGAGACTAGCGGGCTCCTACAATGAGCAGTTCTTC. Amino acids: CASRPRLAGSYNEQFF.